This is a list of T cell receptor beta chains from one sample in a study of control samples from healthy donors and cancer patients. The protocol was immunoSEQ multiplex PCR, while the TCRdb copy is restricted to in-frame clones and leaves out a portion. The sample lists roughly 130,000 clones; around nine tenths were seen once. The sample was blood. The source is a man aged 50 to 59 in good health. The CDR3 runs from the conserved cysteine through the conserved F or W. The D gene is left open where the match is weak. Clone size appears in some rows only: once, few, many, or a class for an expanded clone.

clone size: few
V gene: TRBV7-9
J gene: TRBJ2-2
D gene: -
CDR3 DNA: TGTGCCAGCAGCTCTAACACCGGGGAGCTGTTTTTT
CDR3 protein: CASSSNTGELFF

clone size: once
V gene: TRBV10-2
J gene: TRBJ1-3
D gene: -
CDR3 DNA: TGCGCCAGCAAGCCAGGAGACTCTGGAAACACCATATATTTT
CDR3 protein: CASKPGDSGNTIYF

clone size: -
V gene: TRBV5-1
J gene: TRBJ2-5
D gene: -
CDR3 DNA: TGCGCCAGCAGCTTGGCAGGGACGACCTTCCAAGAGACCCAGTACTTC
CDR3 protein: CASSLAGTTFQETQYF

clone size: once
V gene: TRBV6-5
J gene: TRBJ1-2
D gene: -
CDR3 DNA: TGTGCCAGTATAAACGAGGGCTATGGCTACACCTTC
CDR3 protein: CASINEGYGYTF

clone size: -
V gene: TRBV28
J gene: TRBJ2-7
D gene: TRBD1
CDR3 DNA: TGTGCCAGTCAGGGGGACTACGAGCAGTACTTC
CDR3 protein: CASQGDYEQYF

clone size: -
V gene: TRBV11-3
J gene: TRBJ2-5
D gene: TRBD2
CDR3 DNA: TGTGCCAGCAGCTTAGATGGGGTCGCGGGGGGTTCCAAGACCCAGTACTTC
CDR3 protein: CASSLDGVAGGSKTQYF

clone size: -
V gene: TRBV6-5
J gene: TRBJ2-2
D gene: TRBD2
CDR3 DNA: TGTGCCAGCAGTTCAATCGGGGGGGGCATCACCGGGGAGCTGTTTTTT
CDR3 protein: CASSSIGGGITGELFF

clone size: -
V gene: TRBV13
J gene: TRBJ1-2
D gene: TRBD1
CDR3 DNA: TGTGCCAGCACCGGGACAGTGAGAGGCTACACCTTC
CDR3 protein: CASTGTVRGYTF

clone size: -
V gene: TRBV6-1
J gene: TRBJ1-4
D gene: TRBD1
CDR3 DNA: TGTGCCAGCAGTGAATTAGCAGGGGGGCTAGCAACTAATGAAAAACTGTTTTTT
CDR3 protein: CASSELAGGLATNEKLFF

clone size: -
V gene: TRBV5-4
J gene: TRBJ2-3
D gene: TRBD2
CDR3 DNA: TGTGCCAGCAGCCCCGGGATAGCGGGGGGTCTGGGCACAGATACGCAGTATTTT
CDR3 protein: CASSPGIAGGLGTDTQYF

clone size: -
V gene: TRBV5-1
J gene: TRBJ1-2
D gene: -
CDR3 DNA: TGCGCCAGCAGCTTCGGGGGAAACGGCTACACCTTC
CDR3 protein: CASSFGGNGYTF

clone size: -
V gene: TRBV30
J gene: TRBJ1-5
D gene: -
CDR3 DNA: TGTGCCTGGAGTGTACTAGGGGATCAGCCCCAGCATTTT
CDR3 protein: CAWSVLGDQPQHF

clone size: -
V gene: TRBV6-5
J gene: TRBJ1-5
D gene: TRBD1
CDR3 DNA: TGTGCCAGCAGGGCTCCGGGACAGGGCAATCAGCCCCAGCATTTT
CDR3 protein: CASRAPGQGNQPQHF

clone size: -
V gene: TRBV3-1/TRBV3-2
J gene: TRBJ1-3
D gene: -
CDR3 DNA: TGTGCCAGCAGCCAAGATCTCCGCACCATATATTTT
CDR3 protein: CASSQDLRTIYF

clone size: once
V gene: TRBV21-1
J gene: TRBJ2-3
D gene: -
CDR3 DNA: TGTGCCAGCAGCAAAGATAGAGGGAGCGGGGAGGACACAGATACGCAGTATTTT
CDR3 protein: CASSKDRGSGEDTDTQYF

clone size: -
V gene: TRBV27
J gene: TRBJ2-5
D gene: -
CDR3 DNA: TGTGCCAGCAGTTTCCGACGTGGGACCCAGTACTTC
CDR3 protein: CASSFRRGTQYF

clone size: -
V gene: TRBV7-9
J gene: TRBJ1-2
D gene: -
CDR3 DNA: TGTGCCAGCGGGATCCGGGACCCTCACTATGGCTACACCTTC
CDR3 protein: CASGIRDPHYGYTF

clone size: -
V gene: TRBV15
J gene: TRBJ1-1
D gene: -
CDR3 DNA: TGTGCCACCAGCAGAGATCGAGGGGATCCTGAAGCTTTCTTT
CDR3 protein: CATSRDRGDPEAFF

clone size: -
V gene: TRBV19
J gene: TRBJ2-5
D gene: TRBD1
CDR3 DNA: TGTGCCAGTGGGACAGTTGGGGTTTGGGAGACCCAGTACTTC
CDR3 protein: CASGTVGVWETQYF

clone size: -
V gene: TRBV9
J gene: TRBJ2-1
D gene: TRBD2
CDR3 DNA: TGTGCCAGCAGCGTAGGGCCGGGGGGGGCCGTCAATGAGCAGTTCTTC
CDR3 protein: CASSVGPGGAVNEQFF

clone size: once
V gene: TRBV12-3/TRBV12-4
J gene: TRBJ1-5
D gene: TRBD1
CDR3 DNA: TGTGCCAGCAGTATCCCGGGACAGGTGCCGCATTTT
CDR3 protein: CASSIPGQVPHF

clone size: -
V gene: TRBV12-3/TRBV12-4
J gene: TRBJ1-4
D gene: -
CDR3 DNA: TGTGCCAGCAGCAACAGGGTGGAAAAACTGTTTTTT
CDR3 protein: CASSNRVEKLFF

clone size: -
V gene: TRBV2
J gene: TRBJ1-2
D gene: -
CDR3 DNA: TGTGCCAGCAGTGAACGCTATGGCTACACCTTC
CDR3 protein: CASSERYGYTF

clone size: -
V gene: TRBV7-9
J gene: TRBJ1-1
D gene: -
CDR3 DNA: TGTGCCAGCAGCACCTCCACCATGAACACTGAAGCTTTCTTT
CDR3 protein: CASSTSTMNTEAFF

clone size: -
V gene: TRBV5-1
J gene: TRBJ1-4
D gene: TRBD1
CDR3 DNA: TGCGCCAGCGGGACAGGGTACACTAATGAAAAACTGTTTTTT
CDR3 protein: CASGTGYTNEKLFF

clone size: -
V gene: TRBV7-8
J gene: TRBJ2-1
D gene: TRBD1
CDR3 DNA: TGTGCCAGCAGCGTCCCCGGGACAGGGTTAGTCGATGAGCAGTTCTTC
CDR3 protein: CASSVPGTGLVDEQFF

clone size: -
V gene: TRBV5-1
J gene: TRBJ2-5
D gene: -
CDR3 DNA: TGCGCCAGCAGCTGGGAAAATACGCAGTACCAAGAGACCCAGTACTTC
CDR3 protein: CASSWENTQYQETQYF

clone size: -
V gene: TRBV10-3
J gene: TRBJ1-1
D gene: -
CDR3 DNA: TGTGCCACCTCACGGGAGGCTGAAGCTTTCTTT
CDR3 protein: CATSREAEAFF

clone size: -
V gene: TRBV6-5
J gene: TRBJ2-3
D gene: TRBD1
CDR3 DNA: TGTGCCAGCAGTCGACAGGGGGCTCGCACAGATACGCAGTATTTT
CDR3 protein: CASSRQGARTDTQYF

clone size: -
V gene: TRBV7-9
J gene: TRBJ1-4
D gene: -
CDR3 DNA: TGTGCCAGCAGCCCCTCCCTTAGGGAGAATGAAAAACTGTTTTTT
CDR3 protein: CASSPSLRENEKLFF

clone size: -
V gene: TRBV27
J gene: TRBJ1-2
D gene: -
CDR3 DNA: TGTGCCAGCAGTTTTCGTAACAGCAACTATGGCTACACCTTC
CDR3 protein: CASSFRNSNYGYTF

clone size: -
V gene: TRBV29-1
J gene: TRBJ1-5
D gene: -
CDR3 DNA: TGCAGCGTTGAAGTCGGGGCAAATCAGCCCCAGCATTTT
CDR3 protein: CSVEVGANQPQHF

clone size: -
V gene: TRBV5-1
J gene: TRBJ1-6
D gene: TRBD1
CDR3 DNA: TGCGCCAGCAGCCCGGGACAGGAGAATTCACCCCTCCACTTT
CDR3 protein: CASSPGQENSPLHF

clone size: -
V gene: TRBV11-2
J gene: TRBJ2-7
D gene: -
CDR3 DNA: TGTGCCAGCAGCCTAGACCCGGGAGCTGCCTACGAGCAGTACTTC
CDR3 protein: CASSLDPGAAYEQYF

clone size: -
V gene: TRBV28
J gene: TRBJ2-7
D gene: -
CDR3 DNA: TGTGCCAGCAACGGCAACTCCTACGAGCAGTACTTC
CDR3 protein: CASNGNSYEQYF

clone size: -
V gene: TRBV11-3
J gene: TRBJ2-7
D gene: TRBD1
CDR3 DNA: TGTGCCAGCAGCCCCCGGGACAGGGAGCAGTACTTC
CDR3 protein: CASSPRDREQYF